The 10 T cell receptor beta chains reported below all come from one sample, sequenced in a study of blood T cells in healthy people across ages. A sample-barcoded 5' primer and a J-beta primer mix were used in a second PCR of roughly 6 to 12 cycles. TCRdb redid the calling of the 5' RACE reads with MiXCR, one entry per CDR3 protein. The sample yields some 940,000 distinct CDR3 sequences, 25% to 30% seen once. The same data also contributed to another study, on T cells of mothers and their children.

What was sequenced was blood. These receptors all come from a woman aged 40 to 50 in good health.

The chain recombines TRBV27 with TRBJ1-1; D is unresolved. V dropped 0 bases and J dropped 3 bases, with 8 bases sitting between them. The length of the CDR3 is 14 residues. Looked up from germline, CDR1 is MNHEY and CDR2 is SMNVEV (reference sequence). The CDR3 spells CASSLSLGYTEAFF. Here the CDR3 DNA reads TGTGCCAGCAGTTTATCGCTAGGATACACTGAAGCTTTCTTT.

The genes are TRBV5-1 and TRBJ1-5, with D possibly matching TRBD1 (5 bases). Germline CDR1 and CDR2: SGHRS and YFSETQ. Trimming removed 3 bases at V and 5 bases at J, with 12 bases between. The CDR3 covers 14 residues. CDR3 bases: TGCGCCAGCAGCTCCGGCGGGACCGATCAGCCCCAGCATTTT. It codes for CASSSGGTDQPQHF.

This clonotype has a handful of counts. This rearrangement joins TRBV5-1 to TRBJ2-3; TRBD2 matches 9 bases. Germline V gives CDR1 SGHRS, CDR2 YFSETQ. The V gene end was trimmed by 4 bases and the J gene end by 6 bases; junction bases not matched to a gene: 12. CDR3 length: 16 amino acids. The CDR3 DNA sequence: TGCGCCAGCAGCCCTTCAGCGGGGGGCCCTGTGGATACGCAGTATTTT. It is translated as CASSPSAGGPVDTQYF.

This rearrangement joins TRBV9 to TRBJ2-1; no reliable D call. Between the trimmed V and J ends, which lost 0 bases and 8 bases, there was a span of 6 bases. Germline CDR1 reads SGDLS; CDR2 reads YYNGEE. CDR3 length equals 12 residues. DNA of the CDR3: TGTGCCAGCAGCGTAGATGTGGATGAGCAGTTCTTC. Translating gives CASSVDVDEQFF.

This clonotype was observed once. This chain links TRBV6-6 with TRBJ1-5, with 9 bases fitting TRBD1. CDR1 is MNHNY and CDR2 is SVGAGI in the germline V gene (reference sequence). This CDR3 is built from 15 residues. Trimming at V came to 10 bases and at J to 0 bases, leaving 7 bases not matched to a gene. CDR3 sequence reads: CATRPTGGSNQPQHF. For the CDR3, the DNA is TGTGCCACCAGACCGACAGGGGGTAGCAATCAGCCCCAGCATTTT.

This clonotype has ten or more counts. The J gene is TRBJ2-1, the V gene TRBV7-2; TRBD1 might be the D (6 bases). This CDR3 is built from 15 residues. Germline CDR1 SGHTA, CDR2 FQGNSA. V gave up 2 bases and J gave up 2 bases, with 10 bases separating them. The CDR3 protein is CASSLRGTTYNEQFF. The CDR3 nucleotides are TGTGCCAGCAGCTTAAGGGGGACCACCTACAATGAGCAGTTCTTC.

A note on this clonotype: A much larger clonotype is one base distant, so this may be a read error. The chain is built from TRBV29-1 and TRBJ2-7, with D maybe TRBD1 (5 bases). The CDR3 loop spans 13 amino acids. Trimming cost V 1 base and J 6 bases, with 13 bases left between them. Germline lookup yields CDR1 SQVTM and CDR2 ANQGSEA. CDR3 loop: CSVEVGAGSEQYF. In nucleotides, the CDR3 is TGCAGCGTTGAAGTAGGGGCAGGAAGCGAGCAGTACTTC.

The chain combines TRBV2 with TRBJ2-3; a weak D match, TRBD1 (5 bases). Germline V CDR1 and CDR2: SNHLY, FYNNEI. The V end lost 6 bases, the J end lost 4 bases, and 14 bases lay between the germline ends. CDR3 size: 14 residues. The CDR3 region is CASRERQISDTQYF. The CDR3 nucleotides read TGTGCCAGCAGGGAGAGACAGATCTCAGATACGCAGTATTTT.

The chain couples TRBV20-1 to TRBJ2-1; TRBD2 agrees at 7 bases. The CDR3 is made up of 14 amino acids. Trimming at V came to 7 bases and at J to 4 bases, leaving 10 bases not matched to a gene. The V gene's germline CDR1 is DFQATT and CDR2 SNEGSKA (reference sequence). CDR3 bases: TGCAGTGGTCTCCTTTACGGGGGGTACAATGAGCAGTTCTTC. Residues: CSGLLYGGYNEQFF.

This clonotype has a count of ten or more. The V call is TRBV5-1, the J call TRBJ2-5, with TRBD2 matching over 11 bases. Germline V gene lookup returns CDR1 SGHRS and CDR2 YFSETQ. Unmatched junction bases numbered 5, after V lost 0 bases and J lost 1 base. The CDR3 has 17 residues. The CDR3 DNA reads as TGCGCCAGCAGCTTGGCTAGCGGGGGGCCAATCCAAGAGACCCAGTACTTC. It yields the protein CASSLASGGPIQETQYF.